The source of this TCR beta chain is a study of shared clonotypes between healthy human individuals (dated by TCRdb to the early 2020s). As for the study more broadly: The cohort comprised a couple of women and three men aged 18 to 49 years. Per donor, three plates each were used for CD4 naive and CD4 memory, two for CD8 naive, and one for CD8 memory. To estimate repertoire size and how much clonotypes are shared between individuals, the study performed deep sequencing of blood TCR repertoires from a few healthy adults. To increase sequencing depth and limit assay-specific biases, different laboratories used diverse techniques to prepare libraries and sequence TCR repertoires. Between about 0.85 and 10 billion PBMCs per donor were obtained by leukapheresis. Findings and caveats that apply to the study as a whole: Sampling was restricted to blood, and TCR repertoires in tissues likely differ from the TCR repertoires found in blood. Larger estimated clonotype richness was generally found for naive subsets than for memory subsets. Sharing across four donors was observed for 5% to 6.5% of naive CD4, 3% to 3.5% of naive CD8, around 2.5% of memory CD4, and roughly 0.4% of memory CD8 clonotypes. Compared with non-shared clonotypes, clonotypes shared by all four sorted-subset donors had higher generation probabilities. Pairwise subsampling led to the expectation that sequencing depth would affect the degree of clonotype sharing among donors. Because the study included a small number of donors, the genetic and exposure-history diversity represented was limited. Rarefaction of sorted-subset datasets indicated incomplete sequencing despite the large sequencing depth.

Points on this clone: Its antigen target is currently unknown. No qualities accompany the bases; no much larger clone lies one base away.

TCR CDR3 regions were amplified from genomic DNA by multiplex PCR using the deep immunoSEQ assay. For each cell subset, the extracted genomic DNA was distributed evenly across all wells of several immunoSEQ 96-well plates, and each plate served as one replicate. For sorted subsets, about 200 ng genomic DNA, equal to tens of thousands of T cell genomes, was loaded into each replicate PCR. Purified libraries were measured with a Qubit 3.0 fluorometer, size-checked on a Bioanalyzer 2100, and measured again with the KAPA Library Quantification kit. A separate single-read 150-cycle Illumina NextSeq 550 flow cell was used to sequence each immunoSEQ 96-well plate. In the source study's methods: Because the immunoSEQ output held only junctional sequences and lacked quality scores, the filtering could not match the filtering applied to full-length reads. Sequences were annotated with PyIR, a Python wrapper for IgBLAST v1.9, and V/J genes and CDR3 were assigned using IMGT germline references. Any read was removed if the V/J assignment was weak (E-value above 1e-6), the CDR3 was missing, or the read contained stop codons, out-of-frame junctions, or ambiguous translated residues. V3J clonotypes were defined as sequences sharing the same inferred V gene, J gene, and CDR3 amino acid sequence. The percentage overlap between two repertoires was calculated by dividing the number of shared unique clonotypes by the size of the smaller repertoire. Repertoire richness was assessed with RTK rarefaction, the Chao1 estimator, and Recon v2.1 estimates of unobserved clonotypes. For all TCRbeta clonotypes obtained by the gDNA method from a few donors, generation probabilities were computed with OLGA. The table comes from immuneACCESS by way of TCRdb, which keeps in-frame sequences with V and J called. Part of the clones is missing from these tables; in studies checked, under half for an unresolved V gene and the rest for unknown reasons. The D gene and trimming were derived from the DNA, and the V and J assignments and clone size from that table. The sample records 2.3 million or so clones, 85% to 95% of which are singletons. Of the sample, about 0.39% is held by the ten largest clones.

The CDR3 contains 15 residues, cysteine and phenylalanine counted. Only CDR3 DNA remains: 45 bases, in frame from the first base. As encoded in the germline V gene, CDR1 is SGHDT while CDR2 is YYEEEE. V and J are truncated by 2 bases and 4 bases respectively, leaving an intervening sequence of 10 bases. The donors were healthy, HIV-negative adults with no recently reported acute infections or vaccinations. Every donor was a Caucasian adult living in Nashville, Tennessee, USA. CD4+ T cells were enriched by magnetic negative selection, after which naive cells were positively selected on CD45RA and the negative fraction was taken as the memory subset. Blood was obtained by leukapheresis, after which PBMCs were separated by Ficoll-Histopaque density gradient centrifugation and cryopreserved in liquid nitrogen vapor phase. Analytical flow cytometry was used to check the purity and quantity of each magnetically sorted T cell population. Genomic DNA was isolated from every sorted fraction and measured by UV absorbance on a Nanodrop 2000c.

Sequencing input: naive CD4+ T cells from PBMCs. In the paper's terms, the cell subset or site label means: CD45RA+ positively selected. Recombination connected TRBV5-6 to TRBJ2-6, with the D gene possibly TRBD1 or TRBD2, each one fitting 5 bases. This TCR was recovered from a man younger than 35 in good health. Some clones in this sample may be carry-over from other donors' samples. The CDR3 protein: CASSFGTAGANVLTF. The bases read TGTGCCAGCAGCTTCGGGACGGCCGGGGCCAACGTCCTGACTTTC.